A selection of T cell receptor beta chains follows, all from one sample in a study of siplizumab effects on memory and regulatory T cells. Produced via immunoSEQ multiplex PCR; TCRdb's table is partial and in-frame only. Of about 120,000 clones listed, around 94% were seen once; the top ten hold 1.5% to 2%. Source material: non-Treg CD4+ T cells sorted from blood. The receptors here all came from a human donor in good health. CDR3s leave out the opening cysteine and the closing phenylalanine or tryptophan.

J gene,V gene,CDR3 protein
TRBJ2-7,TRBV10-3,AIRGTSGTYEQY
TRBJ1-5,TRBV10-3,AISEVDQPQH
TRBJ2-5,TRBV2,ASNPNGRRETQY
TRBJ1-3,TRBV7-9,ASSPTGGGNTIY
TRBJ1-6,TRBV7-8,ASTQLHTGRGNSPLH
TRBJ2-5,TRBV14,ASSPSGVQPETQY
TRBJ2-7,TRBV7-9,ASSPLVYRGPRTAYEQY
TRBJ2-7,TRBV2,ASRPDRDYEQY
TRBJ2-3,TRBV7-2,ASSLDPPPRDTQY
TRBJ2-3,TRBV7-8,ASSLRGGGGDTQY
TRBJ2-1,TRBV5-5,ASSLHDFYNEQF
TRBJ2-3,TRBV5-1,ASSVSGDLTDTQY
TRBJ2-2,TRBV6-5,ASRRETNTGELF
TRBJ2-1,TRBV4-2,ASSRTAGEQF
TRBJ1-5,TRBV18,ASSPAEYQPQH
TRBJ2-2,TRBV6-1,ASREAGDTGELF
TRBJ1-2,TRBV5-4,ASSLRGTGFDGYT
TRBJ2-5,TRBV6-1,ASSTQLGGGETQY
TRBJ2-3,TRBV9,ASSVQTGGQDTQY
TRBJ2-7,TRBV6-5,ASSYSTAKYEQY
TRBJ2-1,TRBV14,ASSRRSEISYNEQF
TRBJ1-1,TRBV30,ACRPDRTNTEAF
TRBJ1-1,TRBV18,ASSPLPFRDTEAF
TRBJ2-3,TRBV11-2,ASSSSGASGGREQY
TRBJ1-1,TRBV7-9,ASSKGQGDTEAF
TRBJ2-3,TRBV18,ASSPPYGRSTQY
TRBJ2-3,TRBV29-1,SVASTGVSTDTQY
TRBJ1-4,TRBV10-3,ATRDSNEKLF
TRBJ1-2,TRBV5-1,ASSLDGSANYGYT
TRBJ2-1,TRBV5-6,ASSRTGSSYNEQF
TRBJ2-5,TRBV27,ASSLLAGDGKTQY